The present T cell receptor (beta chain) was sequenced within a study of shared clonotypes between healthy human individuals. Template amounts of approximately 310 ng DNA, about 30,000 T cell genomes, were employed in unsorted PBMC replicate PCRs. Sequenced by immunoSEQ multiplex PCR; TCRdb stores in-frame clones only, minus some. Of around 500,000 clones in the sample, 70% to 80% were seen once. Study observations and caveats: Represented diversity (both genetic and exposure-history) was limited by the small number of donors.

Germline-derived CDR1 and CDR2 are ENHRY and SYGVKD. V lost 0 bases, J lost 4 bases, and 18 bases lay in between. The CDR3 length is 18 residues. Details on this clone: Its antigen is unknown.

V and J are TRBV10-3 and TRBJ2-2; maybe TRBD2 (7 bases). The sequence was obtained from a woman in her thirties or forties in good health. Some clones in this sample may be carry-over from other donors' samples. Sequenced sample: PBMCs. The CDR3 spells CAISESTGAGAGTGELFF. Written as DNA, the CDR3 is TGTGCCATCAGTGAGTCGACCGGGGCGGGGGCCGGCACCGGGGAGCTGTTTTTT.